This TCR beta chain was profiled in a study of shared clonotypes between healthy human individuals. CD45RO negativity and positive selection for CCR7 defined naive CD8 cells, a population that excluded terminally differentiated effector memory CD45RA+ cells. This table comes from immunoSEQ multiplex PCR, and its TCRdb copy is limited to in-frame clones, with some not included. The sample has around 2.1 million clones; 93% are singletons. Germline lookup yields CDR1 MNHEY and CDR2 SMNVEV (reference sequence). The V gene lost 5 bases and the J gene lost 0 bases, with 11 bases spanning the gap. There are 15 residues in the CDR3.

Sequences were obtained from naive CD8+ T cells from PBMCs. The receptor's source is a man younger than 35 in good health. Some clones in this sample may be carry-over from other donors' samples. The chain links TRBV27 to TRBJ2-1; D remains ambiguous. The CDR3 is CASSPRKYSYNEQFF. In DNA, the CDR3 is TGTGCCAGCAGTCCCCGGAAGTACTCCTACAATGAGCAGTTCTTC.